Presented here are 17 T cell receptor beta chains from one specimen sequenced in a study of blood T cell repertoires in COVID-19 (dated by TCRdb to 2020 to 2021). Libraries were built with the immunoSEQ multiplex PCR assay. The immuneACCESS repertoire file appears here via TCRdb, limited to in-frame rearrangements. These files lack a portion of the clones; in checked studies, under half of the deficit traces to unresolved V genes, and the cause of the others is not known. For this sample there are fewer than 250,000 clones; approximately 91% appear just once. Clones ranked in the top ten supply 1.1% of the sample. The sequencing sample was made of peripheral blood. Receptor source: a man aged 25 to 40 with acute or convalescent COVID-19.

V is TRBV6-1 and J is TRBJ1-6, with a possible D match to TRBD1 (5 bases). In germline, CDR1 is MNHNS, CDR2 SASEGT. The CDR3 has 19 amino acids. With 1 base removed from V and 0 bases from J, the gap between germline ends came to 16 bases. DNA of the CDR3: TGTGCCAGCAGTGAAGTCGAGCTCGGGGGTTACTCCTATAATTCACCCCTCCACTTT. Translated, it gives CASSEVELGGYSYNSPLHF.

V usage is TRBV6-1 and J usage is TRBJ1-1; D might be TRBD1 (6 bases). The CDR3 sequence is 15 residues long. Per germline, CDR1 MNHNS and CDR2 SASEGT. V lost 0 bases, J lost 3 bases, and 11 bases lay in between. The CDR3 here is CASSEAWGLDTEAFF. The DNA for the CDR3 is TGTGCCAGCAGTGAAGCATGGGGGCTGGACACTGAAGCTTTCTTT.

In its sample, this clone was seen once. This chain joins TRBV7-9 and TRBJ1-2; D not certain. Germline V gene sequence: CDR1 SEHNR, CDR2 FQNEAQ (reference sequence). There are 14 residues in the CDR3. V shed 5 bases and J shed 8 bases, with 18 bases lying between them. In DNA form, the CDR3 reads TGTGCCAGCAGCCCCCGGGGAATGGCTTGGGGCTACACCTTC. Its protein is CASSPRGMAWGYTF.

This chain uses TRBV28 with TRBJ1-5; 10 bases match TRBD1. The V segment lost 4 bases and the J segment 9 bases; nucleotides outside the gene matches: 6. Germline CDR1 and CDR2: MDHEN and SYDVKM. The CDR3 is 14 amino acids. The CDR3 loop reads CASSSGQGHLPQHF. DNA for the CDR3: TGTGCCAGCAGTTCGGGACAGGGGCATCTGCCCCAGCATTTT.

As DNA, the CDR3 is TGTGCCATCAGTGACGGGGACTCTGGAAACACCATATATTTT. This codes for CAISDGDSGNTIYF. The chain couples TRBV10-3 to TRBJ1-3; D is unresolved. V was pared by 3 bases and J by 0 bases, with 6 bases between. Germline values: CDR1 ENHRY, CDR2 SYGVKD. The CDR3 sequence is 14 residues long.

The rearrangement uses TRBV7-2 and TRBJ1-2; 7 nucleotides line up with TRBD1. CDR3 length: 14 residues. V shed 1 base, J shed 7 bases, and the junction held 6 bases outside the gene matches. Germline-derived CDR1 and CDR2 are SGHTA and FQGNSA. CDR3: CASSLDRQGSGYTF. DNA for the CDR3: TGTGCCAGCAGCTTAGATAGACAGGGAAGTGGCTACACCTTC.

The chain carries TRBV6-5 and TRBJ1-1; 10 bases are a match to TRBD1. V was pared by 0 bases and J by 6 bases, with 4 bases of the junction left unmatched. CDR1 and CDR2 (germline): MNHEY, SVGAGI. The CDR3 contains 15 residues. As DNA, the CDR3 is TGTGCCAGCAGTTACTCGGGACAGGGGACTTCTGAAGCTTTCTTT. As protein: CASSYSGQGTSEAFF.

This chain uses TRBV7-3 with TRBJ2-5; 12 bases are a match to TRBD2. The V gene's germline CDR1 is SGHTA and CDR2 FQGTGA. This CDR3 region has 15 residues. J was trimmed by 1 base and V by 4 bases; bases with no gene match: 1. CDR3 loop: CASSWTSGIQETQYF. CDR3 sequence (DNA): TGTGCCAGCAGCTGGACTAGCGGGATCCAAGAGACCCAGTACTTC.

This clone was observed once. The chain is built from TRBV3-1 (or the pseudogene TRBV3-2) and TRBJ2-3; D is possibly TRBD2 (6 bases). Germline V gives CDR1 LGHDT, CDR2 YNNKEL (reference sequence). Trimming took 4 bases from V and 5 from J, leaving 13 bases between them. This CDR3 has 14 residues. CDR3 loop: CASSRLGGKDTQYF. The CDR3 DNA is TGTGCCAGCAGCCGCCTGGGGGGTAAAGATACGCAGTATTTT.

The chain is built from TRBV5-1 and TRBJ2-7; 7 bases align to TRBD2. This CDR3 spans 11 amino acids. Losses at the gene ends were 6 bases for V and 4 bases for J; bases not matched to a gene: 1. The V gene's germline CDR1 is SGHRS and CDR2 YFSETQ. CDR3: CASTGGYEQYF. The CDR3 coding sequence is TGCGCCAGCACGGGGGGTTACGAGCAGTACTTC. The full variable domain, rest sourced from reference TRBV5-1 and TRBJ2-7, is KAGVTQTPRYLIKTRGQQVTLSCSPISGHRSVSWYQQTPGQGLQFLFEYFSETQRNKGNFPGRFSGRQFSNSRSEMNVSTLELGDSALYLCASTGGYEQYFGPGTRLTVT.

The J gene is TRBJ1-5, the V gene TRBV18, with D possibly being TRBD1 (5 bases). CDR1 and CDR2 (germline): KGHSH, LQKENI. This CDR3 comprises 15 residues. V was clipped by 1 base and J by 7 bases, with 14 bases between them. DNA for the CDR3: TGTGCCAGCTCACCACTAGGCCAGGGTCCCCAGCCCCAGCATTTT. Amino acid sequence: CASSPLGQGPQPQHF.

The V call is TRBV28, the J call TRBJ1-1, with TRBD1 as a possible D gene (5 bases). This CDR3 has 13 amino acids. V was shortened by 2 bases and J by 4 bases, with 8 bases between the two germline ends. Germline assignment: CDR1 MDHEN and CDR2 SYDVKM. This CDR3 reads CASSLGQGTEAFF. CDR3 in DNA: TGTGCCAGCAGTTTAGGGCAGGGCACTGAAGCTTTCTTT.

The chain carries TRBV7-9 and TRBJ1-2; D uncertain. The V and J ends lost 3 bases and 6 bases respectively, with 17 bases between them. CDR1 is SEHNR and CDR2 is FQNEAQ in the germline V gene (reference sequence). This CDR3 spans 15 amino acids. Here the CDR3 DNA reads TGTGCCAGCAGCTTCCGAGGGAAGGAGGTTAATGGCTACACCTTC. Translated: CASSFRGKEVNGYTF.

The V and J genes are TRBV28 and TRBJ1-1; possible D gene TRBD1, 5 bases. CDR1 and CDR2 (germline): MDHEN, SYDVKM. V lost 4 bases and J 11 bases, leaving 11 bases between the germline ends. This CDR3 spans 11 amino acids. The CDR3 nucleotides are TGTGCCAGCAGTTCCGGGACTATGGCTTTCTTT. Encoded protein: CASSSGTMAFF.

J is TRBJ1-5 and V is TRBV19; unclear D gene. The germline V gene encodes CDR1 LNHDA and CDR2 SQIVND (reference sequence). The V and J ends lost 1 base and 1 base respectively, with 11 bases between them. CDR3 length: 16 amino acids. CDR3 in amino acids: CASSIGQKRSNQPQHF. The CDR3 bases are TGTGCCAGTAGTATAGGGCAGAAAAGAAGCAATCAGCCCCAGCATTTT.

A single count supports this clone. The rearrangement links TRBV10-2 to TRBJ2-5; TRBD2 agrees at 9 bases. The CDR3 runs 15 residues. Germline assignment: CDR1 WSHSY and CDR2 SAAADI. Trimming took 4 bases from V and 7 from J; bases not matched to a gene: 10. CDR3 nucleotide sequence: TGCGCCAGCAGTGGTGCGGGAGGGCCGGTCGGGACCCAGTACTTC. Amino acids: CASSGAGGPVGTQYF.

This clone appeared once. CDR3 sequence reads: CASSPLGRGQLYGYTF. CDR3 bases: TGTGCCAGCAGCCCCCTGGGTAGGGGGCAACTCTATGGCTACACCTTC. This chain connects TRBV5-6 to TRBJ1-2, with 7 bases matching TRBD1. From germline, CDR1 is SGHDT and CDR2 YYEEEE. V shed 4 bases and J 4 bases; nucleotides not matched to a gene: 13. This CDR3 contains 16 residues.